This TCR beta chain was sequenced during a study of CD8 T cells in Susac syndrome. Sequencing of TCR beta covered CD8+ and CD4+ T cells obtained from blood. Random hexamers served to reverse transcribe roughly 0.5 to 1 ug RNA. Using its own MiXCR run on the immunoSEQ multiplex PCR reads, TCRdb lists one record per CDR3 protein. The sample shows approximately 190,000 distinct CDR3 sequences, about 91% of them seen only once. After removal of 7 bases from V and 2 bases from J, the junction contained 4 bases not matched to a gene. The CDR3 length is 13 residues. Germline CDR1 MNHNS, CDR2 SASEGT. The J gene is TRBJ1-2, the V gene TRBV6-1, with 7 positions matching TRBD1. The sequence was collected from a human donor with Susac syndrome. Source material: CD4+ T cells from PBMCs. The CDR3 nucleotides are TGTGCCAGCACCACGACAGGGAACTATGGCTACACCTTC. This gives the protein CASTTTGNYGYTF.